This TCR beta chain was observed in a study of metastatic and nonmetastatic thyroid tumors. Whole-study results and caveats: When malignant thyroid tumors were compared with benign nodules, TCR beta diversity was reportedly significantly higher in the malignant tumors. This held in both blood and tumor samples.

In the original processing: Variation in CDR3 across clinicopathological groups served as the basis for constructing a distant-metastasis classifier in papillary thyroid cancer. TCRdb reprocessed the PCR reads via MiXCR. TCRdb, not the original authors, processed these V and J calls. The data hold 84,000 or so clones, with around 7.8% observed a single time. The CDR3 extends over 16 amino acids. Germline V CDR1 and CDR2: MNHEY, SMNVEV (reference sequence). The germline V and J ends were trimmed by 0 bases and 7 bases, with 18 bases remaining between them. This clone was found a few times. The antigen is undetermined. No patient had received any treatment before thyroid surgery.

The TCR originated in a female donor with papillary thyroid cancer or a benign thyroid nodule (not recorded which). Some clones in this sample may be carry-over from other donors' samples. V and J are TRBV27 and TRBJ1-2, with D possibly being TRBD1 (5 bases). Sequencing was performed on blood. CDR3 sequence reads: CASSLSSGKGRSGYTF. DNA of the CDR3: TGTGCCAGCAGTTTATCCTCAGGGAAGGGGAGATCTGGCTACACCTTC.